A selection of T cell receptor beta chains follows, all from one sample in a study of T-cell reconstitution after alpha-beta-depleted transplantation in children. MiXCR was run by TCRdb on the PCR reads, yielding one entry per CDR3 protein. This table holds 300,000 or so distinct CDR3 sequences, approximately 23% found once. The specimen was PBMCs, mostly from graft donor cells, collected 180 days after TCRalphabeta/CD19-depleted stem cell transplant. These receptors were obtained from a male patient younger than 18 who had a stem cell transplant for acute lymphoblastic leukemia, so the T cells may come from the graft donor. Each CDR3 is given without its conserved first and last residue. Where a row states a size, it is once, few, many or the class of an expanded clone; other rows omit it.

TRBV29-1,TRBJ2-1,few,SASGTPVEF
TRBV6-1,TRBJ2-3,few,ASTHGGATDTQY
TRBV13,TRBJ2-1,once,ASSLDPRGEQF
TRBV5-1,TRBJ2-5,.,ASSSRSSGRGETQY
TRBV7-9,TRBJ2-2,.,ASTRGRGTGELF
TRBV20-1,TRBJ2-5,few,SARRLAGVAETQY
TRBV5-1,TRBJ2-5,.,ASSLIERGQETQY
TRBV5-1,TRBJ2-1,few,ASSRLLMEQF
TRBV12-3/TRBV12-4,TRBJ2-5,many,ASTSGVQETQY
TRBV5-1,TRBJ2-3,.,ASSVLQGAKDTQY
TRBV6-1,TRBJ2-5,.,ASSLELVVRETQY
TRBV12-3/TRBV12-4,TRBJ2-3,.,ASSLMASPDTQY
TRBV7-3,TRBJ2-3,.,ASSLQEDAGQGIIDTQY
TRBV2,TRBJ2-2,few,ASSSETVTGELF
TRBV6-1,TRBJ2-2,.,ASSIRTDNTGELF
TRBV11-2,TRBJ2-1,.,ASSLSPRTIYNEQF
TRBV19,TRBJ2-3,.,ASSITSGSAADTQY
TRBV5-1,TRBJ2-2,.,ASSLKVGGELF
TRBV15,TRBJ1-4,.,ATSRDPGQGEKLF
TRBV9,TRBJ1-2,.,ASSARGRGYGYT
TRBV15,TRBJ2-5,.,ATSRDSLPGRAGETQY
TRBV2,TRBJ2-5,.,ASIGLSDPETQY
TRBV29-1,TRBJ2-4,few,SVKKIRPFDNIQY
TRBV5-1,TRBJ1-2,many,ASSPTYYKTYGYT
TRBV7-9,TRBJ2-5,few,ASSIGQGVPQETQY
TRBV20-1,TRBJ2-5,.,SATSRYRGPYQETQY
TRBV9,TRBJ1-6,few,ASSFRQDAYNSPLH
TRBV4-1,TRBJ1-5,few,ASSQMHGGDGNQPQH
TRBV4-1,TRBJ2-7,few,ASSQVASPSYEQY
TRBV12-3/TRBV12-4,TRBJ2-5,few,ASSFGRAYSQETQY
TRBV6-1,TRBJ2-5,few,ASGRAVNQETQY
TRBV7-3,TRBJ2-1,.,ASSLKGGTSGTSGNEQF
TRBV11-1,TRBJ1-2,few,ASSPTGNYGYT
TRBV10-3,TRBJ2-7,.,AVGYRTSAEQS
TRBV5-5,TRBJ2-1,.,ASSSNFFSYNEQF
TRBV7-3,TRBJ2-1,.,ASSLRAGLAGLSYNEQF
TRBV20-1,TRBJ2-3,.,SARRGLAGGRVDTQY
TRBV5-1,TRBJ1-2,.,ASSLRGRGGSDGYT
TRBV6-1,TRBJ2-7,few,ASSRFDRGPYEQY
TRBV10-2,TRBJ2-1,.,ATIGWDGYNEQF
TRBV7-3,TRBJ2-1,.,ASSFIAGGLYNEQF
TRBV24-1,TRBJ2-3,.,ATSDTGFPDTQY
TRBV12-3/TRBV12-4,TRBJ1-5,.,ASRSTGSYRAQH
TRBV11-2,TRBJ2-1,.,ASSLWTRNGGEQF
TRBV7-9,TRBJ2-1,few,ASSLSSSGGLYNEQF
TRBV20-1,TRBJ2-1,few,SARWDVYNEQF
TRBV20-1,TRBJ1-2,.,SAPRRVNYGYT
TRBV12-3/TRBV12-4,TRBJ1-2,few,ASSLVGQGFGYT
TRBV12-3/TRBV12-4,TRBJ2-3,few,ASSPTVPDTQY
TRBV5-1,TRBJ1-2,.,ASSESDGSFNYGYT
TRBV12-3/TRBV12-4,TRBJ2-7,few,ASSDGRVDEQY
TRBV4-1,TRBJ2-3,.,ASSSPPGLAGFTDTQY
TRBV11-2,TRBJ1-1,.,ASSLAGPEAF